This entry features one T cell receptor beta chain sequence. The clone's antigen remains unknown. No qualities accompany the bases; no much larger clone lies one base away. The entry originates in a study of T cells in Graves' hyperthyroidism and ophthalmopathy (dated by TCRdb to the late 2010s). For the study in its entirety: Peripheral blood was sampled at the time of initial diagnosis, prior to any treatment. Once sampling was done, hyperthyroidism patients were given methimazole at a starting dose of 30 mg daily, whereas ophthalmopathy patients were given high-dose intravenous methylprednisolone. TCR V-J signatures able to tell the groups apart were searched for in a discovery cohort of some 100 patients, of whom over 40 had Graves' ophthalmopathy and under 65 had stable Graves' hyperthyroidism. Whether ophthalmopathy could be predicted prospectively was tested in an independent validation cohort made up of approximately 19 hyperthyroidism patients plus 17 patients who later progressed to ophthalmopathy. The 100 or so discovery patients were randomly split 7:3 into training and test sets. The paper reports TCR Vbeta CDR3 sequencing of 135 peripheral blood samples: approximately 43 ophthalmopathy, under 80 hyperthyroidism and around 17 progressor patients. The study also compared thyroid tissue and blood T-cell repertoires from over 5 Graves' hyperthyroidism patients.

Ophthalmopathy patients had moderately to severely active disease, Clinical Activity Score of at least 3, NOSPECS grade of at least 4, and duration under 3 months. Any patient with an uncontrolled infection, another autoimmune disease, pregnancy or lactation was excluded. Clinical symptoms, serum thyroxine and TRAb, thyroid ultrasound, and orbital computed tomography formed the basis for the diagnoses. PBMCs were separated from roughly 10 ml of fresh peripheral blood using Ficoll-Paque density gradient centrifugation. Total RNA was extracted using Trizol reagent, and RNA quality was assessed on an Agilent 2100 Bioanalyzer. From the cysteine through the phenylalanine, the CDR3 covers 15 amino acids. Just CDR3 DNA is preserved here, 45 bases in frame from base 1. Ends trimmed: V by 0 bases, J by 3 bases; bases unmatched to a gene: 4. As encoded in the germline V gene, CDR1 is MNHEY while CDR2 is SVGAGI.

The paper's findings and limits, for the study overall: No statistical method was used to fix the sample size in advance, and group allocation was not hidden from the investigators. In validation, the model predicted progression to ophthalmopathy with approximately 71% sensitivity and approximately 72% specificity, a median of about 6.7 months before onset. In cross-validation, a model built on a 13 V-J signature told ophthalmopathy apart from stable hyperthyroidism with under 90% sensitivity and around 83% specificity, and in testing the same model reached 80%/75%. Most expanded thyroid clonotypes (frequency above 0.001) were also detected in blood, a finding suggesting that blood repertoires may reflect thyroid immune responses.

The TCR beta CDR3 regions were amplified from the RNA transcripts. The first round of RT-PCR for the TCR CDR3 was performed with the HTBI primer set and the Qiagen OneStep RT-PCR kit. The libraries were constructed in a second round of multiplex PCR and then size-selected and purified. The libraries were sequenced on an Illumina HiSeq2000 using paired-end 100 bp reads. Per the source publication's procedure: SOAPnuke was used to process the raw data, throwing out any read that contained adapters or uncalled bases, had a mean Phred below 15, or lacked an exact constant-primer or identifier match. COPE v1.2.5 was used to merge the high-quality paired reads, and each unique nucleotide sequence was defined as a clonotype. MiTCR v1.1 was used to align the clonotypes against IMGT TRBV, TRBD and TRBJ reference segments. Analysis was restricted to V-J combinations with a frequency above 0.0001, which covered 99% to 99.2% of repertoires. A TCS score was defined as the ratio of F50 (clonal expansion) to E x V (chaos), with BLOSUM62-based TCRdist applied between CDR3 peptides within each V-J. Welch's t-statistics and random forest reduced around 520 V-J features to 13, which were used in a naive Bayes classifier (R e1071). The public reads were quality trimmed at Q25 with fastp and then assembled into clones with MiXCR by TCRdb, keeping productive beta chains. Entries are consolidated by CDR3 protein sequence, retaining the most common genes and DNA. TCRdb's processing, not the authors', yielded these V and J calls. Here the sample has about 640,000 distinct CDR3 sequences; about a fifth occur a single time. 34% of the sample comes from the top ten.

This TCR was recovered from a young man with Graves' ophthalmopathy. In this chain, TRBV6-5 is recombined with TRBJ2-7, with 8 central nucleotides matching TRBD2. Specimen: blood. CDR3 protein: CASSYSGLADYEQYF. The DNA is TGTGCCAGCAGTTACTCCGGACTAGCAGACTACGAGCAGTACTTC.